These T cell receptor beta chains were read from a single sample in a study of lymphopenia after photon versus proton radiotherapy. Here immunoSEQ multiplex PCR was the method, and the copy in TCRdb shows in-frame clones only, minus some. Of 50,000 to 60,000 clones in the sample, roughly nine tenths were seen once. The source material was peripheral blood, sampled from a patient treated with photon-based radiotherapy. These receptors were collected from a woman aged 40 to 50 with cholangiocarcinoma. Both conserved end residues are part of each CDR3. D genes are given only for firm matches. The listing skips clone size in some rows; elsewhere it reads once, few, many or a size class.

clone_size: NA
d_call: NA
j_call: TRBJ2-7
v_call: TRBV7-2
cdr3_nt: TGTGCCAGCAGCTTATTCGGAGGGATTGGAGTAGCTGACGAGCAGTACTTC
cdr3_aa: CASSLFGGIGVADEQYF

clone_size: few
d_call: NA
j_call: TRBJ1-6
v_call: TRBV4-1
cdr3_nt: TGCGCCAGCAGCCAAGTTGGGGTGTTCGGTTCACCCCTCCACTTT
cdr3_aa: CASSQVGVFGSPLHF

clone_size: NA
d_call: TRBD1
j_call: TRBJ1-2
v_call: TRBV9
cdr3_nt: TGTGCCAGCAGCGTAGATCCCCGGACAGGGAGTGAGGGTGGCTACACCTTC
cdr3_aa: CASSVDPRTGSEGGYTF

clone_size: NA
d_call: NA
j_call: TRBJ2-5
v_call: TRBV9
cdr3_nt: TGTGCCAGCAGCGCGGCGGGGCAAGAGACCCAGTACTTC
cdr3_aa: CASSAAGQETQYF

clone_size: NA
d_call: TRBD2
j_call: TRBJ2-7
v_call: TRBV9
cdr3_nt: TGTGCCAGCAGCGCCCTACTAGCGGGAGGCGAGCAGTACTTC
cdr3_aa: CASSALLAGGEQYF

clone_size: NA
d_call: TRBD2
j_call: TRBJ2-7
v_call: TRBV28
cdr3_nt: TGTGCCAGCAGCCAACTAGCGGGGACCTACGAGCAGTACTTC
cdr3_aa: CASSQLAGTYEQYF

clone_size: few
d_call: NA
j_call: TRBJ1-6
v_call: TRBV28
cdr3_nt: TGTGCCAGCAGCCCCGGGGACCTAGGAAATTCACCCCTCCACTTT
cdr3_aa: CASSPGDLGNSPLHF

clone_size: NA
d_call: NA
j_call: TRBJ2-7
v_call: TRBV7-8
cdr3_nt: TGTGCCAGCAGGCGGGTCGGCTACGAGCAGTACTTC
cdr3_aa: CASRRVGYEQYF

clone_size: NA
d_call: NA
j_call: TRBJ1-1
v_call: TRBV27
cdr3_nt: TGTGCCAGCAGTTCGCGGGGGGGAATCATGAACACTGAAGCTTTCTTT
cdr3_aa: CASSSRGGIMNTEAFF

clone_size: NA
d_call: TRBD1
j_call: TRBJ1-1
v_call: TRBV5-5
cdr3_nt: TGTGCCAGCAGCTTGAGCGGGGACAGGACTGAAGCTTTCTTT
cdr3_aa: CASSLSGDRTEAFF

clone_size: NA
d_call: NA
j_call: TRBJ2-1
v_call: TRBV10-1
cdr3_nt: TGCGCCAGCAGTGTGGGACTCCAGAAACCCTACAATGAGCAGTTCTTC
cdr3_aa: CASSVGLQKPYNEQFF

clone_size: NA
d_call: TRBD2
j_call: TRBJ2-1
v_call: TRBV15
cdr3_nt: TGTGCCACCAGCCCCGGGAGGGGAGGCGATGAGCAGTTCTTC
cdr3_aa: CATSPGRGGDEQFF

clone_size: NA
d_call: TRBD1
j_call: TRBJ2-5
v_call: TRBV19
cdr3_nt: TGTGCCAGTAGAGGGACAGGGGCCCAAGAGACCCAGTACTTC
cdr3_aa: CASRGTGAQETQYF

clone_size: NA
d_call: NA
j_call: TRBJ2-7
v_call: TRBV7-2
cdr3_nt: TGTGCCAGCAGCCCTTCCGAGGCCTGGGACGAGCAGTACTTC
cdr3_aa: CASSPSEAWDEQYF

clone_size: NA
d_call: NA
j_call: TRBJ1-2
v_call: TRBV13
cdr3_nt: TGTGCCAGCAGCTTATCAGGGGTTGGCTACACCTTC
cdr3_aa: CASSLSGVGYTF

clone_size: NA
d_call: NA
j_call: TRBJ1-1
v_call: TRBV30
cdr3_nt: TGTGCCTTCGGGGCCCCACTCAACACTGAAGCTTTCTTT
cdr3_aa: CAFGAPLNTEAFF

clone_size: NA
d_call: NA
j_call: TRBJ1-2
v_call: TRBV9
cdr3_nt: TGTGCCAGCAGCGCCAGGGGAACAGCGAGCGAAGGGTATGGCTACACCTTC
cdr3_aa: CASSARGTASEGYGYTF

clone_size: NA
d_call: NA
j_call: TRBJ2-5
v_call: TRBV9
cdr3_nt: TGTGCCAGCAGCCGGAACGGGGGCCCCGGAGAGACCCAGTACTTC
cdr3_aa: CASSRNGGPGETQYF

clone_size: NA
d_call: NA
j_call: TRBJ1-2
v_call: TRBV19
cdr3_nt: TGTGCCAGCAGTTACTCGGGCTCTGGCTACACCTTC
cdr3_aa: CASSYSGSGYTF

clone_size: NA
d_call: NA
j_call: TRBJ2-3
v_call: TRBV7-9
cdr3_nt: TGTGCCAGCAGCCCTACTGTCCGCGCAGATACGCAGTATTTT
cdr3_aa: CASSPTVRADTQYF

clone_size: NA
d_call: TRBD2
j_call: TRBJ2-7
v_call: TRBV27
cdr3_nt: TGTGCCAGCAGTTGGATGGGACTAGCGGACGAGCAGTACTTC
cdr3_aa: CASSWMGLADEQYF

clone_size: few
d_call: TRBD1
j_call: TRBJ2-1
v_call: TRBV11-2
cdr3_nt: TGTGCCAGCAGCTTAGTCGGACAGGGGGACAATGAGCAGTTCTTC
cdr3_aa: CASSLVGQGDNEQFF